The present TCR beta chain was sequenced within a study of T-cell reconstitution after alpha-beta-depleted transplantation in children. Regarding the study as a whole: Surviving thymic progenitors and recipient T cells were the source of high TCRbeta diversity at day 60 in some patients. A year had passed since transplant, and T-cell counts and diversity by then came mostly from newly produced T cells. Several hundred expanded graft clones reportedly supplied alpha-beta T cells about two months after transplant.

Of note for this clonotype: The antigen is unknown.

Library preparation (for TCRbeta) was performed with unique molecular identifiers. TCRdb processed the PCR reads anew with MiXCR; each CDR3 protein has one entry. Here the sample spans approximately 500,000 distinct CDR3 sequences, roughly 27% being singletons. The CDR3 is made up of 19 amino acids. J lost 4 bases, V lost 3 bases, and 17 bases had no gene match. Germline-derived CDR1 and CDR2 are SGHRS and YFSETQ. The sequence was collected from a boy under two years old with Wiskott-Aldrich syndrome, due to receive a stem cell transplant. The starting material was PBMCs, obtained before TCRalphabeta/CD19-depleted stem cell transplant. This chain joins TRBV5-1 and TRBJ2-3; TRBD2 aligns across 10 bases. The CDR3 nucleotides are TGCGCCAGCAGCTCAACCCCCTTAGCGGGAGGAATTGGGTCAGATACGCAGTATTTT. Its protein product is CASSSTPLAGGIGSDTQYF. The variable domain in full, with the rest retrieved from reference TRBV5-1 and TRBJ2-3, is KAGVTQTPRYLIKTRGQQVTLSCSPISGHRSVSWYQQTPGQGLQFLFEYFSETQRNKGNFPGRFSGRQFSNSRSEMNVSTLELGDSALYLCASSSTPLAGGIGSDTQYFGPGTRLTVL.